The 24 T cell receptor beta chains below were found in one sample sequenced in a study of T cells after yellow fever vaccination. One entry per CDR3 protein, called by TCRdb with MiXCR from the 5' RACE reads. The sample consists of around 260,000 distinct CDR3 sequences, approximately 5.2% of them appearing once. Source: CD4+ T cells sorted from PBMCs, taken on the day of the yellow fever booster vaccination. Source of these receptors: a man between 18 and 29 years old who received the YFV17D yellow fever vaccine.

This clonotype came up many times. The rearrangement links TRBV3-1 to TRBJ2-5, with D tentatively TRBD2 (5 bases). The ends were cut back, 1 base at V and 5 bases at J, with 11 bases in the middle. This CDR3 region has 14 residues. Germline V lookup: CDR1 LGHDT, CDR2 YNNKEL (reference sequence). The CDR3 nucleotides are TGTGCCAGCAGCCAAGGGTGGACGGGGGAGACCCAGTACTTC. It translates to CASSQGWTGETQYF.

The chain employs TRBV6-2 or TRBV6-3 and TRBJ2-7; 7 bases map to TRBD1. The CDR3 is made up of 14 amino acids. Germline V gives CDR1 MNHEY, CDR2 SVGEGT. J lost 5 bases, V lost 4 bases, and 8 bases had no gene match. DNA for the CDR3: TGTGCCAGCAGTTTCCGACAGGGTCTGAACGAGCAGTACTTC. Protein: CASSFRQGLNEQYF.

There are many counts of this clonotype. J is TRBJ2-2 and V is TRBV6-2 or TRBV6-3; D call uncertain. The germline CDR1 and CDR2 sequences are MNHEY and SVGEGT. The CDR3 totals 15 residues. V was trimmed by 8 bases and J by 6 bases, leaving 19 bases between them. CDR3 region: CASGDGNHQAGELFF. CDR3 nucleotides: TGTGCCAGCGGAGACGGAAATCATCAAGCCGGGGAGCTGTTTTTT.

The J gene is TRBJ1-2, the V gene TRBV6-2 or TRBV6-3; the D is unclear. Trimming left V 0 bases short and J 12 bases short, with 14 bases between. The length of the CDR3 is 13 residues. CDR1 is MNHEY, CDR2 SVGEGT, per germline. The CDR3 here is CASSYSNPTDNTF. DNA for the CDR3: TGTGCCAGCAGTTACTCCAACCCGACGGATAACACCTTC.

This clonotype was recorded a few times. This chain connects TRBV7-2 to TRBJ1-2; a possible D gene is TRBD1 (6 bases). Germline assignment: CDR1 SGHTA and CDR2 FQGNSA. CDR3 length: 14 amino acids. V was trimmed by 5 bases and J by 4 bases, leaving 14 bases between them. As DNA, the CDR3 is TGTGCCAGCAGCCCCGACAGGCGTAGCTATGGCTACACCTTC. Amino acids: CASSPDRRSYGYTF.

This rearrangement joins TRBV7-9 to TRBJ1-1, with D possibly TRBD1 on 6 matching bases. The CDR3 runs to 15 residues. The V and J ends lost 5 bases and 1 base respectively, with 14 bases between them. CDR1 is SEHNR, CDR2 FQNEAQ, per germline (reference sequence). In DNA, the CDR3 is TGTGCCAGCAGCGAGCGGCGCAGGGGGAACACTGAAGCTTTCTTT. The encoded protein is CASSERRRGNTEAFF.

In its sample, this clonotype was seen a few times. The chain recombines TRBV4-1 with TRBJ2-4; tentative D call: TRBD2 (6 bases). From germline, CDR1 is MGHRA and CDR2 YSYEKL. CDR3 length: 16 amino acids. V was clipped by 3 bases and J by 0 bases, with 12 bases between them. The CDR3 DNA is TGCGCCAGCAGCCAGCCCGGGAGAGTAGCCAAAAACATTCAGTACTTC. This gives the protein CASSQPGRVAKNIQYF.

This clonotype turned up a few times. The rearrangement links TRBV28 to TRBJ1-1; no firm D call. Germline lookup yields CDR1 MDHEN and CDR2 SYDVKM. Trimming took off 7 bases at V and 3 bases at J, with 12 bases between the two ends. The CDR3 extends over 13 amino acids. CDR3 DNA: TGTGCCAGCACAACAGACGGCTACACTGAAGCTTTCTTT. Protein sequence: CASTTDGYTEAFF.

This clonotype was recorded at least ten times. The genes are TRBV5-1 and TRBJ2-2; TRBD1 is a possible D gene (5 bases). Germline V gene data show CDR1 as SGHRS and CDR2 as YFSETQ. With 0 bases removed from V and 1 base from J, the gap between germline ends came to 16 bases. There are 18 residues in the CDR3. CDR3 amino acids: CASSLESGRGWNTGELFF. The CDR3 DNA sequence: TGCGCCAGCAGCTTGGAATCTGGTAGGGGCTGGAACACCGGGGAGCTGTTTTTT.

This clonotype showed up just a few times. The V call is TRBV20-1, the J call TRBJ2-5; 12 bases map to TRBD2. The V and J ends lost 0 bases and 5 bases, in that order; junction bases with no gene match: 1. The CDR3 spans 14 residues. In germline, CDR1 is DFQATT, CDR2 SNEGSKA (reference sequence). The CDR3 coding sequence is TGCAGTGCTAGAGATGGACTAGCGGGGGAGACCCAGTACTTC. This codes for CSARDGLAGETQYF.

This clonotype was detected ten times or more. V is TRBV3-1 and J is TRBJ1-1, with a possible D match to TRBD1 (5 bases). From germline, CDR1 is LGHDT and CDR2 YNNKEL (reference sequence). The CDR3 has 14 amino acids. V gave up 4 bases and J gave up 0 bases, with 9 bases separating them. The CDR3: CASSPTELNTEAFF. The CDR3 coding sequence is TGTGCCAGCAGCCCGACAGAATTGAACACTGAAGCTTTCTTT.

The gene calls are TRBV27 and TRBJ1-1; the D is unclear. The CDR3 sequence is 15 residues long. V lost 3 bases, J lost 7 bases, and 18 bases lay in between. Germline lookup yields CDR1 MNHEY and CDR2 SMNVEV (reference sequence). CDR3 loop: CASSFFRTENREAFF. For the CDR3, the DNA is TGTGCCAGCAGTTTTTTTCGGACGGAAAACCGTGAAGCTTTCTTT.

CDR3 nucleotides: TGTGCCAGCAATCCGGGACAGGGACAAAACATTCAGTACTTC. It is translated as CASNPGQGQNIQYF. The chain links TRBV7-2 to TRBJ2-4; 9 positions agree with TRBD1. Unmatched junction bases numbered 6, after V lost 7 bases and J lost 5 bases. This CDR3 is 14 amino acids long. Per the germline V gene, CDR1 is SGHTA and CDR2 is FQGNSA.

Many counts were recorded for this clonotype. V and J are TRBV14 and TRBJ1-6; D call uncertain. CDR3 length equals 12 residues. V lost 5 bases and J lost 7, with 6 bases in between. CDR1 and CDR2 (germline): SGHDN, FVKESK. This CDR3 reads CASSFSNSPLHF. The CDR3 nucleotides are TGTGCCAGCAGCTTTTCCAATTCACCCCTCCACTTT.

This clonotype occurred many times. This chain connects TRBV9 to TRBJ2-6; D perhaps matches TRBD1 (6 bases). The CDR3 loop spans 15 amino acids. The ends were cut back, 4 bases at V and 4 bases at J, with 12 bases in the middle. Germline V gives CDR1 SGDLS, CDR2 YYNGEE. CDR3 sequence: CASSLQGYGANVLTF. The DNA for the CDR3 is TGTGCCAGCAGCTTGCAGGGGTACGGGGCCAACGTCCTGACTTTC.

The chain uses TRBV20-1 and TRBJ2-7; D possibly corresponds to TRBD1 (5 bases). The germline V and J ends were trimmed by 1 base and 2 bases, with 12 bases remaining between them. This CDR3 comprises 14 residues. Germline V gives CDR1 DFQATT, CDR2 SNEGSKA (reference sequence). Here the CDR3 reads CSARVRQRAYEQYF. In DNA form, the CDR3 reads TGCAGTGCTAGAGTCCGACAGAGAGCCTACGAGCAGTACTTC.

This clonotype showed up many times. The rearrangement links TRBV5-1 to TRBJ2-3; a possible D gene is TRBD2 (6 bases). The germline V gene has CDR1 SGHRS and CDR2 YFSETQ. The CDR3 totals 16 residues. Trimming stripped 4 bases from V and 0 bases from J, with 15 bases between. For the CDR3, the DNA is TGCGCCAGCAGCACTGGGACTGGCCCTAGCACAGATACGCAGTATTTT. Translation: CASSTGTGPSTDTQYF.

Ten or more counts support this clonotype. This chain joins TRBV6-2 or TRBV6-3 and TRBJ2-7; D is unclear. Germline V gene data show CDR1 as MNHEY and CDR2 as SVGEGT. V was trimmed by 0 bases and J by 12 bases, leaving 15 bases between them. The CDR3 length is 13 residues. In DNA, the CDR3 is TGTGCCAGCAGTTACTCGAAACAGCGAAGGTGGTACGTC. The encoded protein is CASSYSKQRRWYV.

The rearrangement uses TRBV2 and TRBJ2-3; tentatively, D is TRBD2 (5 bases). The V and J ends lost 2 bases and 0 bases respectively, with 9 bases between them. CDR3 length: 15 amino acids. Germline V gene data show CDR1 as SNHLY and CDR2 as FYNNEI. In nucleotides, the CDR3 is TGTGCCAGCAGTGAAAGTACTAGAAGCACAGATACGCAGTATTTT. It codes for CASSESTRSTDTQYF.

In this sample, this clonotype turned up many times. The CDR3 spells CASSSRGGQHQPQHF. CDR3 nucleotides: TGTGCCAGCAGTTCCCGGGGGGGACAGCATCAGCCCCAGCATTTT. The rearrangement uses TRBV11-2 and TRBJ1-5; the match to TRBD1 covers 7 bases. The CDR3 contains 15 residues. Germline V lookup: CDR1 SGHAT, CDR2 FQNNGV. The trim removed 6 bases at V and 5 bases at J, leaving 10 bases unmatched.

This clonotype was detected a few times. The genes are TRBV5-6 and TRBJ2-1, with 15 bases aligning to TRBD2. The germline gives CDR1 SGHDT, CDR2 YYEEEE. This CDR3 has 16 amino acids. V dropped 4 bases and J dropped 7; count of bases not matched to a gene: 6. The CDR3 protein is CASSQPGLAGGNEQFF. CDR3 sequence (DNA): TGTGCCAGCAGCCAACCGGGACTAGCGGGGGGAAATGAGCAGTTCTTC.

In its sample, this clonotype was seen a few times. V usage is TRBV7-2 and J usage is TRBJ2-2, with TRBD2 matching 12 bases. The trim removed 6 bases at V and 3 bases at J, leaving 14 bases unmatched. The length of the CDR3 is 19 residues. Germline assignment: CDR1 SGHTA and CDR2 FQGNSA. CDR3 protein: CASSRSLTSGGLYTGELFF. DNA for the CDR3: TGTGCCAGCAGTCGAAGCCTGACTAGCGGGGGTTTATACACCGGGGAGCTGTTTTTT.

The rearrangement joins TRBV5-1 to TRBJ2-7, with D unclear. The length of the CDR3 is 13 residues. V was cut by 4 bases and J by 1 base, with 9 bases left in between. Germline V gene lookup returns CDR1 SGHRS and CDR2 YFSETQ. Written as DNA, the CDR3 is TGCGCCAGCAGCGTAAAGCAGTCCTACGAGCAGTACTTC. This sequence encodes CASSVKQSYEQYF. The entire variable domain, with the rest obtained from reference TRBV5-1 and TRBJ2-7, is as follows: KAGVTQTPRYLIKTRGQQVTLSCSPISGHRSVSWYQQTPGQGLQFLFEYFSETQRNKGNFPGRFSGRQFSNSRSEMNVSTLELGDSALYLCASSVKQSYEQYFGPGTRLTVT.

This clonotype was picked up many times. This CDR3 is CASSLGGSVNQPQHF. The CDR3 DNA sequence: TGTGCCAGCAGTTTAGGGGGTTCGGTCAATCAGCCCCAGCATTTT. V and J are TRBV12-3 or TRBV12-4 and TRBJ1-5; D gene ambiguous. Trimming stripped 1 base from V and 3 bases from J, with 10 bases between. The CDR3 has 15 amino acids.